This TCR beta chain was captured by sequencing in a study of blood T cell repertoires in COVID-19. Generated by immunoSEQ multiplex PCR, the TCRdb table keeps only in-frame clones and is missing some. The repertoire holds over 600,000 clones, with approximately 90% as singletons. Germline V gene lookup returns CDR1 KGHSH and CDR2 LQKENI. There are 17 residues in the CDR3. V lost 3 bases and J lost 0, with 15 bases in between. Sample: peripheral blood. The chain links TRBV18 to TRBJ2-4; TRBD1 might be the D (5 bases). This receptor was identified in a woman aged 18-29 years with acute or convalescent COVID-19. CDR3 DNA: TGTGCCAGCTCACCTAACCGACAGATCCTAGCCAAAAACATTCAGTACTTC. Amino acid sequence: CASSPNRQILAKNIQYF.